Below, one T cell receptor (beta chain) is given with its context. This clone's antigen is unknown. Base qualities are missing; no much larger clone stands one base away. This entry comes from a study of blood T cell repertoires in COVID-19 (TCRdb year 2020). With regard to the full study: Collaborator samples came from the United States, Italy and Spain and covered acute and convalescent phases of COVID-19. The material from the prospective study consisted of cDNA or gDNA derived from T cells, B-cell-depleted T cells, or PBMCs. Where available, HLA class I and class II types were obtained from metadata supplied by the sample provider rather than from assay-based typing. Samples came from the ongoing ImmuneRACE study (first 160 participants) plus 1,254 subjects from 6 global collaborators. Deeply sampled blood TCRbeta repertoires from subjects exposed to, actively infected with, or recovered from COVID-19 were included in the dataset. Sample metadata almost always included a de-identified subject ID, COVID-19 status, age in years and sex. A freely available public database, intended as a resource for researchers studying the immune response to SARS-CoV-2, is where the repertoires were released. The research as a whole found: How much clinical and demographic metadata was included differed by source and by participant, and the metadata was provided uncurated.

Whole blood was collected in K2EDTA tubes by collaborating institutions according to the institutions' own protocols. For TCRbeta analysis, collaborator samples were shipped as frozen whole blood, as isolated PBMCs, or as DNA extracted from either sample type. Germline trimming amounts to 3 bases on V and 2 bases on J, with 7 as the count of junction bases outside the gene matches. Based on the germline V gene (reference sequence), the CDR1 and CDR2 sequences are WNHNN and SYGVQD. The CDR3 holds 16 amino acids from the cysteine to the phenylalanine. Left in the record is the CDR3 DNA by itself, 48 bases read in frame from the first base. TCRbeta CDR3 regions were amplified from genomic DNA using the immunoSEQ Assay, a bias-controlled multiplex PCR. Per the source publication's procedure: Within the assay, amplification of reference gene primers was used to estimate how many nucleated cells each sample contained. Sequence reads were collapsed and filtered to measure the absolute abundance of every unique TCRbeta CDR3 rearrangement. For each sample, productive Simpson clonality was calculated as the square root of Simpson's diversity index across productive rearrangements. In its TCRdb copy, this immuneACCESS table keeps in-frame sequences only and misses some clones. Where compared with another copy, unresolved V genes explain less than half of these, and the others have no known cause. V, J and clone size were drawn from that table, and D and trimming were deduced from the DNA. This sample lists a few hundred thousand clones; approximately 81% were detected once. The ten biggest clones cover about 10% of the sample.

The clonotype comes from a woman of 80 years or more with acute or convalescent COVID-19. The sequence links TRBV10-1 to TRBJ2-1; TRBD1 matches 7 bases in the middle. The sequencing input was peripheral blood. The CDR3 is CASSDPTGRPYNEQFF. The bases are TGCGCCAGCAGTGACCCGACAGGGCGACCCTACAATGAGCAGTTCTTC.